This T cell receptor (beta chain) came from a study of identical twins. Study-wide findings and caveats: Diverse VJ usage suggested most zero-insertion clonotypes were not invariant T cells.

Turning to this clonotype: Its matching antigen is unknown.

TCRdb passed the 5' RACE reads through MiXCR, listing each CDR3 protein once. The sample holds approximately 220,000 distinct CDR3 sequences; around a tenth are singletons and the top ten take roughly 5%. The CDR3 is 16 residues long. Trimming removed 0 bases from V and 0 bases from J, with 9 bases in between. The germline V gene encodes CDR1 ENHRY and CDR2 SYGVKD. The specimen was memory (CD45RO+) T cells sorted from blood. The receptor comes from a woman aged 18-30 years in good health. This chain uses TRBV10-3 with TRBJ1-3, with D hard to call. DNA of the CDR3: TGTGCCATCAGTGAGTCGGGATCAAGCTCTGGAAACACCATATATTTT. Translating gives CAISESGSSSGNTIYF.